Listed below are T cell receptor beta chains from one sample, sequenced in a study of shared clonotypes between healthy human individuals. Some clones are missing from TCRdb's copy, which holds only in-frame ones; the method was immunoSEQ multiplex PCR. The data contain about 2.1 million clones, 93% of them seen just once; the ten biggest clones take up over 1.5%. Sequences were obtained from naive CD8+ T cells from PBMCs. These receptors originate from a man aged 18 to 30 in good health. Some clones in this sample may be carry-over from other donors' samples. Both conserved end residues are part of each CDR3. A D gene is named only where the DNA matches it firmly. Some rows have no size entry. The others give once, few or many, or a class for an expanded clone.

abundance	v_gene	j_gene	d_gene	CDR3aa	CDR3nt
.	TRBV11-2	TRBJ2-3	TRBD2	CASNLGGLAGPSTDTQYF	TGTGCCAGCAACCTGGGGGGTTTAGCGGGACCTAGCACAGATACGCAGTATTTT
.	TRBV9	TRBJ2-7	.	CASSVALWDEQYF	TGTGCCAGCAGCGTAGCTCTATGGGACGAGCAGTACTTC
.	TRBV7-9	TRBJ2-1	TRBD2	CASSPRWTSGRAQQFF	TGTGCCAGCAGCCCCCGGTGGACTAGCGGGAGGGCCCAGCAGTTCTTC
.	TRBV5-6	TRBJ2-3	TRBD1	CASILRDRATDTQYF	TGTGCCAGCATCCTCCGGGACAGGGCCACAGATACGCAGTATTTT
.	TRBV19	TRBJ2-7	.	CASSISPSAEGSRQYF	TGTGCCAGTAGTATTTCTCCATCCGCGGAGGGATCGCGGCAGTACTTC
.	TRBV7-2	TRBJ2-2	.	CASSLEGLTGELFF	TGTGCCAGCAGCTTAGAAGGACTCACCGGGGAGCTGTTTTTT
once	TRBV7-9	TRBJ2-7	.	CASSSPYEQYF	TGTGCCAGCAGCTCCCCGTACGAGCAGTACTTC
.	TRBV7-8	TRBJ2-1	.	CASSSPGAGYNEQFF	TGTGCCAGCAGCTCACCTGGGGCGGGGTACAATGAGCAGTTCTTC
.	TRBV28	TRBJ2-1	.	CASTSGYSRDEQFF	TGTGCCAGCACAAGCGGCTATAGCCGAGATGAGCAGTTCTTC
.	TRBV7-8	TRBJ2-5	TRBD1	CASSLEAGGAWETQYF	TGTGCCAGCAGCTTAGAGGCAGGGGGCGCTTGGGAGACCCAGTACTTC
.	TRBV29-1	TRBJ2-2	.	CSGTTSGELFF	TGCAGCGGGACAACCTCCGGGGAGCTGTTTTTT
.	TRBV11-2	TRBJ1-3	TRBD1	CASSMDRGDLSSGNTIYF	TGTGCCAGCAGCATGGACAGGGGGGACCTCTCCTCTGGAAACACCATATATTTT
.	TRBV11-2	TRBJ1-2	TRBD1	CASSLTTGKDYGYTF	TGTGCCAGCAGCTTAACGACAGGGAAGGACTATGGCTACACCTTC
.	TRBV6-5	TRBJ2-5	.	CASSPTQGETQYF	TGTGCCAGCAGCCCAACCCAAGGGGAGACCCAGTACTTC
.	TRBV7-9	TRBJ2-1	.	CASSFPGVQFEQFF	TGTGCCAGCAGCTTCCCCGGGGTACAATTTGAGCAGTTCTTC
.	TRBV5-4	TRBJ2-7	.	CASSSFPGQSLDEQYF	TGTGCCAGCAGCTCATTTCCGGGACAAAGCCTGGACGAGCAGTACTTC
.	TRBV6-5	TRBJ2-1	TRBD1	CASSYGDRGYYNEQFF	TGTGCCAGCAGTTACGGCGACAGGGGCTACTACAATGAGCAGTTCTTC
.	TRBV27	TRBJ1-2	TRBD1	CASSLRTGLIYGYTF	TGTGCCAGCAGTTTACGGACAGGGCTCATCTATGGCTACACCTTC
.	TRBV25-1	TRBJ2-3	TRBD2	CASSGGLAYADTQYF	TGTGCCAGCAGTGGGGGACTAGCCTACGCAGATACGCAGTATTTT
.	TRBV10-2	TRBJ2-7	.	CASSEGSASSYEQYF	TGCGCCAGCAGTGAAGGCAGCGCTAGCTCCTACGAGCAGTACTTC
.	TRBV4-2	TRBJ2-7	TRBD2	CASSPPRVRAETSGISYEQYF	TGTGCCAGCAGCCCACCGAGAGTCAGAGCGGAGACTAGCGGGATCTCCTACGAGCAGTACTTC
.	TRBV28	TRBJ2-1	.	CASSLGRGGEQFF	TGTGCCAGCAGTTTAGGCAGGGGGGGTGAGCAGTTCTTC
.	TRBV19	TRBJ2-1	.	CASSPRGGDEQFF	TGTGCCAGTAGTCCCCGAGGGGGGGATGAGCAGTTCTTC
.	TRBV6-4	TRBJ2-1	TRBD2	CASSETGTSGSEQFF	TGTGCCAGCAGTGAGACCGGGACTAGCGGGAGTGAGCAGTTCTTC
once	TRBV2	TRBJ1-5	.	CASSESGPHQPQHF	TGTGCCAGCAGTGAGAGTGGACCTCATCAGCCCCAGCATTTT
once	TRBV28	TRBJ2-7	.	CASSPGGERASSYEQYF	TGTGCCAGCAGCCCCGGCGGTGAGCGGGCAAGTTCCTACGAGCAGTACTTC
.	TRBV11-2	TRBJ2-3	TRBD2	CASSLGSGRATDTQYF	TGTGCCAGCAGCTTAGGGAGCGGGAGGGCCACAGATACGCAGTATTTT
.	TRBV27	TRBJ2-6	TRBD1	CASSSIQGTGANVLTF	TGTGCCAGCAGTTCGATACAGGGGACTGGGGCCAACGTCCTGACTTTC
once	TRBV18	TRBJ2-5	.	CASSPPERLKAQYF	TGTGCCAGCTCACCACCGGAGAGGCTTAAGGCCCAGTACTTC
.	TRBV11-2	TRBJ2-7	.	CASSFGRPFTYEQYF	TGTGCCAGCAGCTTTGGGAGGCCCTTCACCTACGAGCAGTACTTC
once	TRBV4-3	TRBJ1-1	.	CASSLIGGMAFF	TGCGCCAGCAGCCTCATTGGGGGTATGGCTTTCTTT
.	TRBV27	TRBJ2-1	.	CASQTRPDFGRYNEQFF	TGTGCCAGCCAAACCCGGCCCGACTTCGGAAGATACAATGAGCAGTTCTTC
.	TRBV7-8	TRBJ2-2	.	CASSLLLGANTGELFF	TGTGCCAGCAGCTTACTGCTGGGTGCGAACACCGGGGAGCTGTTTTTT
.	TRBV6-6	TRBJ2-4	TRBD1	CASRVPTGYFKNIQYF	TGTGCCAGCAGGGTACCGACAGGGTACTTCAAAAACATTCAGTACTTC
.	TRBV19	TRBJ2-5	.	CASSIDWLGGPQEETQYF	TGTGCCAGTAGTATAGATTGGCTCGGCGGGCCGCAGGAAGAGACCCAGTACTTC
few	TRBV4-1	TRBJ1-2	.	CASSQVSVNYGYTF	TGCGCCAGCAGCCAAGTTTCGGTTAACTATGGCTACACCTTC
.	TRBV6-6	TRBJ1-2	.	CASSPEGAYGYTF	TGTGCCAGCAGCCCCGAAGGGGCCTATGGCTACACCTTC
once	TRBV30	TRBJ2-1	.	CAWSGGVYNEQFF	TGTGCCTGGAGTGGCGGGGTTTACAATGAGCAGTTCTTC
.	TRBV28	TRBJ2-4	.	CASSLADGENIQYF	TGTGCCAGCAGTTTGGCTGATGGGGAAAACATTCAGTACTTC
.	TRBV10-3	TRBJ2-7	.	CAISPGHRTYEQYF	TGTGCCATCAGCCCGGGACACCGAACCTACGAGCAGTACTTC
.	TRBV4-3	TRBJ2-2	TRBD1	CASSQGTGDTGELFF	TGCGCCAGCAGCCAAGGAACAGGGGACACCGGGGAGCTGTTTTTT
.	TRBV10-3	TRBJ2-5	.	CAISDPGRGLQETQYF	TGTGCCATCAGTGATCCCGGCCGGGGCCTGCAAGAGACCCAGTACTTC
.	TRBV10-1	TRBJ2-1	.	CASSAVSSSNEQFF	TGCGCCAGCAGCGCGGTCTCAAGCAGCAATGAGCAGTTCTTC
.	TRBV7-3	TRBJ2-1	TRBD2	CASSWTGTSDEQFF	TGTGCCAGCAGCTGGACTGGGACTAGTGATGAGCAGTTCTTC
.	TRBV9	TRBJ1-3	TRBD1	CASSATGASGNTIYF	TGTGCCAGCAGCGCTACAGGGGCGTCTGGAAACACCATATATTTT
.	TRBV2	TRBJ1-2	.	CASSTDFSNYGYTF	TGTGCCAGCAGTACGGACTTCTCCAACTATGGCTACACCTTC
.	TRBV30	TRBJ2-1	.	CAWTISGAYNEQFF	TGTGCCTGGACCATTAGCGGCGCCTACAATGAGCAGTTCTTC
.	TRBV27	TRBJ2-7	.	CASSLRGGSVGQYF	TGTGCCAGCAGTTTACGAGGGGGGTCTGTCGGGCAGTACTTC
few	TRBV7-2	TRBJ2-7	.	CASSLGTDSYEQYF	TGTGCCAGCAGCTTAGGGACAGATTCCTACGAGCAGTACTTC
.	TRBV18	TRBJ2-2	.	CASSPSRDFQGTGELFF	TGTGCCAGCTCACCATCTCGGGACTTCCAGGGGACCGGGGAGCTGTTTTTT
.	TRBV9	TRBJ1-2	.	CASSPLVNYGYTF	TGTGCCAGCAGCCCACTAGTCAACTATGGCTACACCTTC
.	TRBV5-8	TRBJ1-2	.	CASSLANYGYTF	TGTGCCAGCAGCTTGGCCAATTATGGCTACACCTTC
.	TRBV19	TRBJ1-5	TRBD1	CASSIDRGNQPQHF	TGTGCCAGTAGTATTGACAGGGGCAATCAGCCCCAGCATTTT